Presented here are 15 T cell receptor beta chains from one specimen sequenced in a study of identical twins. TCRdb re-called the 5' RACE reads through MiXCR, storing one row per CDR3 protein. The data hold hundreds of thousands of distinct CDR3 sequences, with about 14% observed a single time. The specimen sequenced was memory (CD45RO+) T cells sorted from blood. The receptors stem from a woman aged 18-35 years in good health.

This clonotype appeared a few times. The rearrangement links TRBV12-3 or TRBV12-4 to TRBJ2-7, with 10 bases identical to TRBD1. The CDR3 is 16 amino acids. After removal of 3 bases from V and 9 bases from J, the junction contained 14 bases not matched to a gene. Here the CDR3 reads CASSLPPGTGVLGQYF. In DNA form, the CDR3 reads TGTGCCAGCAGTTTGCCCCCTGGGACAGGGGTATTGGGGCAGTACTTC.

This clonotype has just a few counts. The gene calls are TRBV20-1 and TRBJ1-1, with D unclear. V was clipped by 3 bases and J by 12 bases, with 20 bases between them. CDR1 and CDR2 (germline): DFQATT, SNEGSKA (reference sequence). CDR3 length: 13 amino acids. DNA for the CDR3: TGCAGTGCTAGCGCGCAGCCCTCAACCAGGTCTTTCTTT. Translation: CSASAQPSTRSFF.

The chain uses TRBV19 and TRBJ2-2; tentative D call: TRBD2 (6 bases). The germline CDR1 and CDR2 sequences are LNHDA and SQIVND (reference sequence). Trimming pared 4 bases from V and 4 bases from J, leaving 16 bases between. The CDR3 has 16 residues. The CDR3 DNA sequence: TGTGCCAGTAGTACCTCGGGCAGGAGGGGCACCGGGGAGCTGTTTTTT. Translated, it gives CASSTSGRRGTGELFF. The whole variable domain, filled in from reference TRBV19 and TRBJ2-2, reads DGGITQSPKYLFRKEGQNVTLSCEQNLNHDAMYWYRQDPGQGLRLIYYSQIVNDFQKGDIAEGYSVSREKKESFPLTVTSAQKNPTAFYLCASSTSGRRGTGELFFGEGSRLTVL.

The chain carries TRBV6-5 and TRBJ2-3; D is possibly TRBD1 (6 bases). The germline V gene encodes CDR1 MNHEY and CDR2 SVGAGI. The CDR3 is 16 residues long. Trimming shortened V by 2 bases and J by 1 base, and 13 bases separated the two germline ends. The DNA of the CDR3 is TGTGCCAGCAGTTACCCCAGGGGAGCTGGCACAGATACGCAGTATTTT. Translation: CASSYPRGAGTDTQYF.

The chain joins TRBV20-1 to TRBJ2-5; 8 bases line up with TRBD1. The CDR3 has 13 amino acids. The V segment lost 5 bases and the J segment 5 bases; nucleotides outside the gene matches: 7. Germline lookup yields CDR1 DFQATT and CDR2 SNEGSKA (reference sequence). The CDR3 protein is CSAYRGASETQYF. The CDR3 DNA sequence: TGCAGTGCTTACAGGGGGGCAAGTGAGACCCAGTACTTC.

This clonotype was counted between two and nine times. V is TRBV12-3 or TRBV12-4 and J is TRBJ2-1; D gene uncertain. The CDR3 covers 14 residues. V shed 6 bases and J shed 9 bases, with 18 bases lying between them. CDR3 sequence reads: CASSPASPYGEQFF. In nucleotides, the CDR3 is TGTGCCAGCAGCCCGGCAAGCCCCTATGGTGAGCAGTTCTTC.

V is TRBV6-6 and J is TRBJ1-6; D remains unclear. This CDR3 comprises 9 residues. Trimming removed 8 bases at V and 15 bases at J, with 8 bases between. Germline loops: CDR1 MNHNY, CDR2 SVGAGI (reference sequence). The CDR3, as DNA: TGTGCCAGCGGGGTCGGCCTCCACTTT. It codes for CASGVGLHF.

V and J are TRBV10-3 and TRBJ2-5, with 8 bases that match TRBD1. The CDR3 extends over 16 amino acids. The J segment lost 5 bases and the V segment lost 0 bases, leaving 8 bases of the junction unmatched. In germline, CDR1 is ENHRY, CDR2 SYGVKD. In nucleotides, the CDR3 is TGTGCCATCAGTGAGTCTGGCAGGGGGCGCGGTGAGACCCAGTACTTC. It translates to CAISESGRGRGETQYF.

This clonotype was recorded a few times. V gene TRBV6-2 or TRBV6-3 combines with J gene TRBJ1-1; maybe TRBD1 (6 bases). Trimming shortened V by 6 bases and J by 5 bases, and 16 bases separated the two germline ends. Germline assignment: CDR1 MNHEY and CDR2 SVGEGT. The CDR3 has 14 amino acids. Here the CDR3 DNA reads TGTGCCAGCAGCCAAACAGGGATCAGAACTGAAGCTTTCTTT. It specifies CASSQTGIRTEAFF.

This clonotype was seen a few times. This rearrangement joins TRBV6-1 to TRBJ1-5, with D maybe TRBD1 (5 bases). The length of the CDR3 is 14 residues. V lost 4 bases to trimming and J lost 5 bases, with 12 bases between them. In germline, CDR1 is MNHNS, CDR2 SASEGT. The DNA for the CDR3 is TGTGCCAGCAGTGTCCAGGGCGGGGATCAGCCCCAGCATTTT. Translation: CASSVQGGDQPQHF.

The chain uses TRBV2 and TRBJ2-7, with D hard to call. V lost 8 bases and J lost 0, with 14 bases in between. The length of the CDR3 is 14 residues. CDR1 and CDR2 from the germline V gene are SNHLY and FYNNEI. CDR3 region: CASPVIRDSYEQYF. In DNA, the CDR3 is TGTGCCAGCCCGGTAATCAGAGACTCCTACGAGCAGTACTTC.

The chain combines TRBV7-2 with TRBJ2-1; 7 positions agree with TRBD2. Germline loops: CDR1 SGHTA, CDR2 FQGNSA. This CDR3 has 15 amino acids. V dropped 2 bases and J dropped 3; count of bases not matched to a gene: 4. CDR3 amino acids: CASSLTAGSYNEQFF. CDR3 sequence (DNA): TGTGCCAGCAGCTTAACAGCGGGAAGCTACAATGAGCAGTTCTTC.

This clonotype was counted many times. V is TRBV20-1 and J is TRBJ2-7; 10 bases are shared with TRBD2. The CDR3 covers 12 residues. V shed 6 bases, J shed 3 bases, and the junction held 2 bases outside the gene matches. Germline CDR1 and CDR2: DFQATT and SNEGSKA (reference sequence). DNA of the CDR3: TGCAGTGCCCGGACTAGCGGCTACGAGCAGTACTTC. Translation: CSARTSGYEQYF.

This sequence joins TRBV6-1 and TRBJ2-6, with no clear D. The CDR3 has 17 residues. V was clipped by 5 bases and J by 0 bases, with 14 bases between them. From germline, CDR1 is MNHNS and CDR2 SASEGT. The CDR3 DNA reads TGTGCCAGCAGTATGGACCCGAGGAGCTCTGGGGCCAACGTCCTGACTTTC. This gives the protein CASSMDPRSSGANVLTF.

At least ten counts were recorded for this clonotype. This chain uses TRBV6-5 with TRBJ1-3; TRBD1 aligns across 11 bases. The CDR3 has 16 amino acids. V lost 4 bases, J lost 4 bases, and 6 bases stayed unmatched. The germline CDR1 and CDR2 sequences are MNHEY and SVGAGI. CDR3 region: CASSSLDRGPGNTIYF. The DNA for the CDR3 is TGTGCCAGCAGTTCCCTGGACAGGGGGCCCGGAAACACCATATATTTT.